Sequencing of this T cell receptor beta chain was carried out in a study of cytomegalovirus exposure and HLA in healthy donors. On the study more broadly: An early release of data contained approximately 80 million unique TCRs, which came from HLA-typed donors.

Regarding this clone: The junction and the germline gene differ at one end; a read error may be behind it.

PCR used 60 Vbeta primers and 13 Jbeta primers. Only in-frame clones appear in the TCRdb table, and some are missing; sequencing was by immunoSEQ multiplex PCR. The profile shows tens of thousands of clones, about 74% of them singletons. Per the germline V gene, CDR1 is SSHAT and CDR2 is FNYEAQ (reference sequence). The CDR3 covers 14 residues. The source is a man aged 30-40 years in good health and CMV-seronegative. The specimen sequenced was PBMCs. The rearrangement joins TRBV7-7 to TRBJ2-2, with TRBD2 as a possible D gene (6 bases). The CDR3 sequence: CASSRTTSSGELFF. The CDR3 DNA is TGTGCTAGCAGCCGCACGACTAGTAGCGGGGAGCTGTTTTTT. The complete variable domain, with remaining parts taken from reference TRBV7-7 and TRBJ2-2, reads GAGVSQSPRYKVTKRGQDVTLRCDPISSHATLYWYQQALGQGPEFLTYFNYEAQPDKSGLPSDRFSAERPEGSISTLTIQRTEQRDSAMYRCASSRTTSSGELFFGEGSRLTVL.